The text below deals with one T cell receptor (beta chain). Vbeta (60) and Jbeta (13) primers were used in the PCR. The table came from immunoSEQ multiplex PCR; TCRdb's copy has only in-frame clones and leaves some out. Its listing shows 100,000 to 150,000 clones. Germline V gene lookup returns CDR1 SGDLS and CDR2 YYNGEE. The CDR3 is made up of 14 amino acids. Trimming removed 2 bases at V and 2 bases at J, with 9 bases between. The sample is drawn from a study of cytomegalovirus exposure and HLA in healthy donors. The receptor's source is a man younger than 45 in good health and CMV-seronegative. The V and J genes are TRBV9 and TRBJ2-3; D is possibly TRBD2 (6 bases). The sample taken for sequencing was PBMCs. This chain's CDR3 is CASSVGGVTDTQYF. The CDR3 bases are TGTGCCAGCAGCGTTGGAGGGGTCACAGATACGCAGTATTTT.